Listed below are T cell receptor beta chains from one sample, sequenced in a study of cytomegalovirus exposure and HLA in healthy donors. TCRdb's table, derived via immunoSEQ multiplex PCR, lists solely in-frame clones and lacks some. In the table there are around 70,000 clones, around two thirds of which are singletons. Sequenced input: PBMCs. The receptors stem from a human donor in good health. Each CDR3 is given with its conserved first and last residue. D genes are given only for firm matches. Only some rows state a clone size, as once, few, many or a class for expanded clones.

j_call clone_size v_call d_call cdr3_aa cdr3_nt
TRBJ2-7 NA TRBV2 NA CASRLLLGGGEQYF TGTGCCAGCAGGCTACTTTTGGGAGGTGGCGAGCAGTACTTC
TRBJ1-2 few TRBV5-6 NA CASSQHRTAAGGGYTF TGTGCCAGCAGCCAACATCGGACAGCGGCCGGTGGTGGCTACACCTTC
TRBJ2-1 NA TRBV5-1 NA CASSLGWTAGYNEQFF TGCGCCAGCAGCTTGGGTTGGACCGCGGGATACAATGAGCAGTTCTTC
TRBJ2-1 NA TRBV6-6 TRBD1 CASTLTGMSEQFF TGTGCCAGCACCCTGACAGGGATGAGTGAGCAGTTCTTC
TRBJ1-2 NA TRBV23-1 TRBD1 CASSQDRPWGYTF TGCGCCAGCAGTCAGGACAGGCCCTGGGGCTACACCTTC
TRBJ2-7 NA TRBV5-6 TRBD1 CASSPGTGPKGAYEQYF TGTGCCAGCAGCCCCGGGACAGGGCCAAAGGGTGCCTACGAGCAGTACTTC
TRBJ2-4 NA TRBV5-6 NA CASSLGGVSKNIQYF TGTGCCAGCAGCTTGGGGGGGGTTAGCAAAAACATTCAGTACTTC
TRBJ1-5 NA TRBV19 TRBD1 CASSLQGAHQPQHF TGTGCCAGTAGTCTACAGGGGGCCCATCAGCCCCAGCATTTT
TRBJ1-2 once TRBV7-8 NA CASSYGYYGYTF TGTGCCAGCAGCTACGGGTACTATGGCTACACCTTC
TRBJ1-5 NA TRBV18 NA CASSARVNQPQHF TGTGCCAGCTCAGCCAGGGTAAACCAGCCCCAGCATTTT
TRBJ2-2 NA TRBV5-4 NA CASSFQGKGWTGELFF TGTGCCAGCAGCTTCCAGGGAAAGGGATGGACCGGGGAGCTGTTTTTT
TRBJ1-1 NA TRBV11-2 TRBD1 CASDLGQPNTEAFF TGTGCCAGCGACTTGGGACAGCCGAACACTGAAGCTTTCTTT
TRBJ2-5 NA TRBV5-1 TRBD2 CASSHLPTSGTLQETQYF TGCGCCAGCAGCCACCTCCCGACTAGCGGGACCCTTCAAGAGACCCAGTACTTC
TRBJ2-2 NA TRBV19 TRBD1 CASSIEGQGNTGELFF TGTGCCAGTAGTATAGAGGGACAGGGGAACACCGGGGAGCTGTTTTTT
TRBJ1-5 NA TRBV28 TRBD1 CASSVPGTGRQPQHF TGTGCCAGCAGTGTTCCAGGGACAGGGCGACAGCCCCAGCATTTT
TRBJ2-7 NA TRBV6-5 TRBD2 CATGLAGGSYEQYF TGTGCCACAGGACTAGCGGGGGGCTCCTACGAGCAGTACTTC
TRBJ1-2 NA TRBV28 NA CASSSEGRGSYGYTF TGTGCCAGCAGTTCCGAAGGCCGGGGAAGCTATGGCTACACCTTC
TRBJ2-5 NA TRBV5-1 TRBD2 CASSLGTSGETQYF TGCGCCAGCAGCTTGGGAACTAGCGGAGAGACCCAGTACTTC
TRBJ2-3 many TRBV5-1 NA CASSLERTDTQYF TGCGCCAGCAGCTTGGAGCGCACAGATACGCAGTATTTT
TRBJ1-5 NA TRBV10-3 TRBD1 CASGQGGFNQPQHF TGTGCCAGCGGACAGGGTGGGTTCAATCAGCCCCAGCATTTT
TRBJ2-7 NA TRBV6-5 TRBD1 CASTRQGQGKYEQYF TGTGCCAGCACGCGCCAGGGACAGGGAAAGTACGAGCAGTACTTC
TRBJ1-2 NA TRBV7-9 NA CASSLGLVTQANYGYTF TGTGCCAGCAGCTTAGGACTTGTAACCCAAGCTAACTATGGCTACACCTTC
TRBJ2-5 NA TRBV6-6 NA CASSYGPLETQYF TGTGCCAGCAGTTACGGGCCTCTAGAGACCCAGTACTTC
TRBJ1-2 NA TRBV7-9 TRBD1 CASIGTGLLTNYGYTF TGTGCCAGCATCGGGACAGGGCTGCTCACTAACTATGGCTACACCTTC
TRBJ1-1 NA TRBV27 TRBD1 CASKDRVGNTEAFF TGTGCCAGCAAGGACAGGGTTGGTAACACTGAAGCTTTCTTT
TRBJ2-1 NA TRBV28 NA CASSFGVSSYNEQFF TGTGCCAGCAGTTTCGGAGTCAGCTCCTACAATGAGCAGTTCTTC
TRBJ2-3 NA TRBV7-9 NA CASSYGGTDTQYF TGTGCCAGCAGCTACGGGGGCACAGATACGCAGTATTTT
TRBJ2-5 NA TRBV29-1 NA CSVRTVQETQYF TGCAGCGTTAGGACAGTCCAAGAGACCCAGTACTTC
TRBJ2-7 NA TRBV28 NA CASSLVGGSYEQYF TGTGCCAGCAGTTTAGTGGGGGGCTCCTACGAGCAGTACTTC
TRBJ2-3 NA TRBV6-1 NA CASSEARTPTDTQYF TGTGCCAGCAGTGAAGCACGGACTCCCACAGATACGCAGTATTTT
TRBJ2-3 NA TRBV6-1 NA CASSEALSRPPDTQYF TGTGCCAGCAGTGAAGCGCTTAGCCGGCCCCCAGATACGCAGTATTTT
TRBJ2-3 NA TRBV11-2 NA CASSLDGRTSTDTQYF TGTGCCAGCAGCTTAGATGGTAGGACTAGCACAGATACGCAGTATTTT
TRBJ2-7 few TRBV6-6 TRBD2 CASSLAGVEYEQYF TGTGCCAGCAGTTTAGCGGGAGTAGAGTACGAGCAGTACTTC
TRBJ1-1 NA TRBV7-3 TRBD1 CASSFPTNLQGCRGNTEAFF TGTGCCAGCAGCTTTCCCACGAACCTACAGGGGTGCAGGGGGAACACTGAAGCTTTCTTT
TRBJ1-5 few TRBV28 NA CASSPSPNQPQHF TGTGCCAGCAGTCCTTCCCCCAATCAGCCCCAGCATTTT
TRBJ2-7 NA TRBV21-1 NA CASSKCGSYEQYF TGTGCCAGCAGCAAATGCGGGAGCTACGAGCAGTACTTC
TRBJ1-2 NA TRBV27 NA CASSLSRDFMTNYGYTF TGTGCCAGCAGTCTATCCCGGGACTTTATGACTAACTATGGCTACACCTTC
TRBJ1-2 NA TRBV2 TRBD1 CASSETGGNYGYTF TGTGCCAGCAGTGAAACAGGGGGCAACTATGGCTACACCTTC
TRBJ1-4 NA TRBV30 NA CAWSKGTGDEKLFF TGTGCCTGGAGTAAGGGCACAGGCGATGAAAAACTGTTTTTT
TRBJ2-2 few TRBV30 TRBD1 CASEGTGVTGELFF TGTGCCTCGGAGGGGACAGGGGTTACCGGGGAGCTGTTTTTT
TRBJ2-3 NA TRBV7-6 TRBD2 CASSLGTSGSTDTQYF TGTGCCAGCAGCTTAGGGACTAGCGGTAGCACAGATACGCAGTATTTT
TRBJ1-5 once TRBV28 NA CASSLGTVDQPQHF TGTGCCAGCAGTCTCGGGACTGTCGATCAGCCCCAGCATTTT
TRBJ1-1 NA TRBV19 NA CASSNDSYSEAFF TGTGCCAGTAGTAATGACAGTTACTCTGAAGCTTTCTTT
TRBJ2-3 NA TRBV5-4 TRBD2 CASSPLGLAATDTQYF TGTGCCAGCAGCCCCCTCGGACTAGCGGCCACAGATACGCAGTATTTT
TRBJ2-1 NA TRBV2 NA CASSLVGDNEQFF TGTGCCAGCAGCCTCGTAGGGGACAATGAGCAGTTCTTC
TRBJ2-6 NA TRBV27 NA CASTRDISSGANVLTF TGTGCCAGCACCCGGGACATTAGCTCTGGGGCCAACGTCCTGACTTTC
TRBJ1-2 NA TRBV2 NA CASRLRTEAGYTF TGTGCCAGCCGGTTACGGACAGAGGCTGGCTACACCTTC